Presented here are 14 T cell receptor beta chains from one specimen sequenced in a study of beta chain features in type 1 diabetes. These receptors have no known antigen. Study-level points and caveats: Moderate yet significant TCRB CDR3 shortening was seen in Type 1 diabetes patients in all four CD4+ subsets.

Sequenced material consisted of expressed TCRB transcripts (all of the isolated RNA was reverse transcribed). Data came from immunoSEQ multiplex PCR; TCRdb stores just in-frame clones and leaves some out. The sample comprises some 700,000 clones, 13% of which are singletons, and 0.022% rests with the top ten. The sequencing sample was made of naive CD4+ T cells from blood. These receptors all stem from a man between 18 and 35 years old with type 1 diabetes.

This clone was counted only a few times. For the CDR3, the DNA is TGTGCCAGCAGCGTAGCACAGGGCTATGGCTACACCTTC. It specifies CASSVAQGYGYTF. V and J are TRBV9 and TRBJ1-2, with TRBD1 as a possible D gene (6 bases). The germline CDR1 and CDR2 sequences are SGDLS and YYNGEE. V was shortened by 0 bases and J by 4 bases, with 7 bases between the two germline ends. The CDR3 contains 13 residues.

This chain links TRBV30 with TRBJ1-5, with TRBD1 matching 7 bases. With V trimmed by 2 bases and J by 0 bases, 4 bases remained unmatched. The CDR3 consists of 15 residues. Germline CDR1 is GTSNPN and CDR2 is SVGIG (reference sequence). The CDR3 DNA sequence: TGTGCCTGGAGTTTAGGGGGCTATAGCAATCAGCCCCAGCATTTT. Its translation: CAWSLGGYSNQPQHF.

The rearrangement uses TRBV5-4 and TRBJ2-3; tentative D call: TRBD2 (5 bases). V was pared by 0 bases and J by 7 bases, with 12 bases between. The CDR3 runs 14 residues. The V gene's germline CDR1 is SGHNT and CDR2 YYREEE (reference sequence). For the CDR3, the DNA is TGTGCCAGCAGCTTGGCTAGCTCAGGAAATACGCAGTATTTT. Its protein is CASSLASSGNTQYF.

The rearrangement joins TRBV7-9 to TRBJ1-2, with D tentatively TRBD1 (5 bases). The germline V and J ends were trimmed by 4 bases and 3 bases, with 9 bases remaining between them. CDR3 length equals 13 residues. Germline-derived CDR1 and CDR2 are SEHNR and FQNEAQ (reference sequence). CDR3 sequence: CASSSGTDYGYTF. The CDR3 bases are TGTGCCAGCAGCTCCGGGACGGACTATGGCTACACCTTC. Full variable domain (outside the CDR3, taken from reference TRBV7-9 and TRBJ1-2): DTGVSQNPRHKITKRGQNVTFRCDPISEHNRLYWYRQTLGQGPEFLTYFQNEAQLEKSRLLSDRFSAERPKGSFSTLEIQRTEQGDSAMYLCASSSGTDYGYTFGSGTRLTVV.

Only a few counts were recorded for this clone. The chain uses TRBV18 and TRBJ2-1; 7 positions agree with TRBD2. The junction had 9 bases not matched to a gene; V was cut back by 5 bases and J by 5 bases. Germline CDR1 and CDR2: KGHSH and LQKENI. The CDR3 sequence is 15 residues long. The CDR3 DNA is TGTGCCAGCTCAGCCAATCGGGGGGACCACAATGAGCAGTTCTTC. It encodes CASSANRGDHNEQFF.

This clone was seen a handful of times. The V call is TRBV7-3, the J call TRBJ1-1, with 7 bases aligning to TRBD1. Unmatched junction bases numbered 7, after V lost 5 bases and J lost 4 bases. The germline gives CDR1 SGHTA, CDR2 FQGTGA. The CDR3 contains 14 residues. The chain's CDR3 is CASSAQGMGTEAFF. The DNA for the CDR3 is TGTGCCAGCAGCGCACAGGGGATGGGCACTGAAGCTTTCTTT.

This clone was detected a few times. The CDR3 spells CASTGRQSTNYEQYF. The CDR3 coding sequence is TGTGCCAGCACTGGACGCCAAAGTACAAACTACGAGCAGTACTTC. The chain carries TRBV6-1 and TRBJ2-7; D unresolved. This CDR3 contains 15 residues. Germline-derived CDR1 and CDR2 are MNHNS and SASEGT. V was clipped by 7 bases and J by 3 bases, with 19 bases between them.

The sample holds a few counts of this clone. The chain couples TRBV7-9 to TRBJ2-3; possibly TRBD1 or TRBD2 for D (5 bases each). Germline-derived CDR1 and CDR2 are SEHNR and FQNEAQ (reference sequence). CDR3 length: 18 residues. Deletions cut 5 bases from V and 1 base from J, with 22 bases between. The CDR3 reads CASSRDFGTVDGTDTQYF. The CDR3 region has the DNA TGTGCCAGCAGCCGAGATTTCGGGACCGTCGATGGCACAGATACGCAGTATTTT.

The table lists this clone with a few counts. This rearrangement joins TRBV6-5 to TRBJ2-7, with 7 bases that match TRBD1. CDR3 length equals 15 residues. Germline CDR1 reads MNHEY; CDR2 reads SVGAGI. V was pared by 2 bases and J by 6 bases, with 10 bases of the junction left unmatched. The CDR3 nucleotides are TGTGCCAGCAGTTACGACTCAGGGGGAGTCCGCGAGCAGTACTTC. The encoded protein is CASSYDSGGVREQYF.

This chain links TRBV5-1 with TRBJ2-7; 7 bases match TRBD1. Trimming removed 4 bases from V and 4 bases from J; junction bases left unmatched: 5. Germline V lookup: CDR1 SGHRS, CDR2 YFSETQ. The CDR3 is 13 residues long. The CDR3 region has the DNA TGCGCCAGCAGCCATCCACAGGGGTACGAGCAGTACTTC. This sequence encodes CASSHPQGYEQYF.

The genes are TRBV5-1 and TRBJ2-3; 8 bases are shared with TRBD1. Trimming removed 4 bases from V and 3 bases from J; junction bases left unmatched: 4. This CDR3 spans 14 amino acids. Germline CDR1 is SGHRS and CDR2 is YFSETQ. The CDR3 DNA follows: TGCGCCAGCAGCACGGGACAGGAGACAGATACGCAGTATTTT. It codes for CASSTGQETDTQYF.

This clone was detected only a few times. The CDR3 DNA sequence: TGCGCCAGCAGCTTAATGGACAGGAATGGCTACACCTTC. It yields the protein CASSLMDRNGYTF. J is TRBJ1-2 and V is TRBV5-1, with 7 bases aligning to TRBD1. V shed 2 bases and J 6 bases; nucleotides not matched to a gene: 4. The CDR3 sequence is 13 residues long. Germline V gene lookup returns CDR1 SGHRS and CDR2 YFSETQ.

A few counts support this clone. The rearrangement joins TRBV5-1 to TRBJ2-2; D unresolved. This CDR3 has 11 residues. V was shortened by 4 bases and J by 6 bases, with 4 bases between the two germline ends. In germline, CDR1 is SGHRS, CDR2 YFSETQ. The CDR3 coding sequence is TGCGCCAGCAGCCCTTCCGGGGAGCTGTTTTTT. Translating it yields CASSPSGELFF.

This clone has only a few counts. Other DNA sequences in the sample encode the same CDR3. CDR3: CAWSFYNEQFF. DNA of the CDR3: TGTGCCTGGAGTTTCTACAATGAGCAGTTCTTC. This sequence joins TRBV30 and TRBJ2-1; D is unclear. This CDR3 is 11 amino acids long. V was cut by 2 bases and J by 3 bases, with 2 bases left in between. CDR1 and CDR2 from the germline V gene are GTSNPN and SVGIG (reference sequence).